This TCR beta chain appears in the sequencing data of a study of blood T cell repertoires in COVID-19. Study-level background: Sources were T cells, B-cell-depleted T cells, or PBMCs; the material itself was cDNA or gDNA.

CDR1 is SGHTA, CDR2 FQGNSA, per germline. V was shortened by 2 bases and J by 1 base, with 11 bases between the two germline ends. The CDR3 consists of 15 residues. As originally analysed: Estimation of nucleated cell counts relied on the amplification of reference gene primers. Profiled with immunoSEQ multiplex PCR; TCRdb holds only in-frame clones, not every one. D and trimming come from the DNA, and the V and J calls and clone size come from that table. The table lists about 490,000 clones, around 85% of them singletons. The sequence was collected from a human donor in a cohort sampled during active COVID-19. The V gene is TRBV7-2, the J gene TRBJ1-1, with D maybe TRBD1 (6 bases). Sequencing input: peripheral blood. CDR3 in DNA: TGTGCCAGCAGCTTATATTACAGGGCGAACACTGAAGCTTTCTTT. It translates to CASSLYYRANTEAFF.